This T cell receptor beta chain derives from a study of sequential checkpoint blockade in melanoma. Whole-study context: Arm A got nivolumab then ipilimumab; arm B the reverse, 1:1. Both treatment sequences were followed by maintenance nivolumab.

Sequencing used immunoSEQ multiplex PCR; TCRdb keeps in-frame clones, though not all of them. The sample records 15,000 to 20,000 clones, roughly 72% being singletons. Sample treatment: randomized to nivolumab then ipilimumab (arm A) or the reverse (arm B). Patients had received no earlier DNA-damaging chemotherapy. PBMC sorting kept live CD3+CD8+ cells without CD19 or CD56. The CDR3 has 13 amino acids. Germline CDR1 is SGHAT and CDR2 is FQNNGV. V was shortened by 5 bases and J by 2 bases, with 10 bases between the two germline ends. This receptor was identified in a human donor with melanoma. The rearrangement joins TRBV11-2 to TRBJ2-7; TRBD2 is a possible D gene (5 bases). Sequencing was performed on CD8+ T cells sorted from blood (inferred from file names), taken from a patient given nivolumab and ipilimumab in sequence. CDR3 residues: CASSRELAYEQYF. CDR3 nucleotide sequence: TGTGCCAGCAGCAGGGAGCTGGCCTACGAGCAGTACTTC.